Shown below are 10 T cell receptor beta chains from a single sample sequenced in a study of T-cell reconstitution after alpha-beta-depleted transplantation in children. Unique molecular identifiers tagged the TCRbeta library. TCRdb re-called the PCR reads through MiXCR, storing one row per CDR3 protein. There are about 180,000 distinct CDR3 sequences in the sample; 11% occur only once, and 13% lies in the top ten. Here the sequenced sample was PBMCs, taken before TCRalphabeta/CD19-depleted stem cell transplant. The source is a boy younger than 10 with acute myeloid leukemia, due to receive a stem cell transplant.

This clonotype was observed at least ten times. The genes are TRBV5-1 and TRBJ2-2; D uncertain. Trimming shortened V by 0 bases and J by 5 bases, and 14 bases separated the two germline ends. CDR1 is SGHRS and CDR2 is YFSETQ in the germline V gene. CDR3 size: 16 residues. CDR3 DNA sequence: TGCGCCAGCAGCTTGGTACGCGCGGCGGTGACCGGGGAGCTGTTTTTT. Protein sequence: CASSLVRAAVTGELFF.

This clonotype came up many times. This chain joins TRBV7-8 and TRBJ1-1; D uncertain. The length of the CDR3 is 15 residues. V lost 5 bases and J lost 0, with 13 bases in between. Germline CDR1 SGHVS, CDR2 FQNEAQ. CDR3 residues: CASSKSGILNTEAFF. CDR3 DNA sequence: TGTGCCAGCAGCAAAAGCGGGATATTGAACACTGAAGCTTTCTTT.

Ten or more counts support this clonotype. This rearrangement joins TRBV10-3 to TRBJ1-2, with a weak D call TRBD1 (6 bases). The ends were cut back, 7 bases at V and 3 bases at J, with 12 bases in the middle. Looked up from germline, CDR1 is ENHRY and CDR2 is SYGVKD. CDR3 length: 13 amino acids. This chain's CDR3 is CAITGAEDYGYTF. The CDR3 nucleotides are TGTGCCATCACGGGGGCGGAGGACTATGGCTACACCTTC.

In this sample, this clonotype turned up many times. This rearrangement joins TRBV7-9 to TRBJ2-2, with 9 bases fitting TRBD2. The CDR3 totals 13 residues. The germline gives CDR1 SEHNR, CDR2 FQNEAQ (reference sequence). Germline trimming cut 8 bases from V and 7 bases from J; bases unmatched to any gene: 5. The DNA for the CDR3 is TGTGCCAGCGTGGGACTAGCAGGCGGGGAGCTGTTTTTT. Translation gives CASVGLAGGELFF.

This clonotype was counted ten times or more. Here the CDR3 reads CASSLGGDTRNTIYF. CDR3 sequence (DNA): TGTGCCAGCAGCCTAGGGGGGGACACCAGAAACACCATATATTTT. V gene TRBV5-5 combines with J gene TRBJ1-3; D may be TRBD1 (6 bases). The CDR3 runs to 15 residues. V lost 4 bases and J lost 5, with 16 bases in between. The germline V gene has CDR1 SGHKS and CDR2 YYEKEE (reference sequence).

This clonotype was counted at least ten times. This chain connects TRBV12-3 or TRBV12-4 to TRBJ1-1, with 7 bases that match TRBD1. CDR3 length equals 14 residues. V lost 6 bases, J lost 5 bases, and 9 bases stayed unmatched. CDR3 sequence (DNA): TGTGCCAGCAGCCCGACAGGGCGGAGGACTGAAGCTTTCTTT. This translates into CASSPTGRRTEAFF.

This clonotype was counted at least ten times. The chain uses TRBV3-1 and TRBJ2-5, with D hard to call. Germline V gene data show CDR1 as LGHDT and CDR2 as YNNKEL (reference sequence). V was pared by 1 base and J by 9 bases, with 15 bases between. The CDR3 consists of 14 residues. CDR3 DNA sequence: TGTGCCAGCAGCCAAGCCAACCAGGTTGGGTCCCAGTACTTC. Amino acids: CASSQANQVGSQYF.

J is TRBJ2-1 and V is TRBV25-1; TRBD2 agrees at 14 bases. There are 18 residues in the CDR3. The germline CDR1 and CDR2 sequences are MGHDK and SYGVNS. V lost 8 bases and J lost 1; bases outside the gene matches: 10. DNA for the CDR3: TGTGCCAGCTCGCCGGGGACTAGCGGGAGAGTATCCTACAATGAGCAGTTCTTC. Translation gives CASSPGTSGRVSYNEQFF.

This clonotype appeared many times. V is TRBV24-1 and J is TRBJ2-3; tentative D call: TRBD1 (5 bases). Germline loops: CDR1 KGHDR, CDR2 SFDVKD. The germline V and J ends were trimmed by 3 bases and 0 bases, with 9 bases remaining between them. The CDR3 is 15 residues long. The CDR3 is CATSDTTASTDTQYF. In nucleotides, the CDR3 is TGTGCCACCAGTGATACGACAGCTAGCACAGATACGCAGTATTTT.

In this sample, this clonotype turned up a few times. The chain couples TRBV5-1 to TRBJ2-5, with 11 bases that match TRBD2. The V and J ends lost 0 bases and 5 bases, in that order; junction bases with no gene match: 6. The CDR3 contains 16 residues. Germline CDR1 is SGHRS and CDR2 is YFSETQ. DNA of the CDR3: TGCGCCAGCAGCTTGGGCGCTAGCGGGGGGAAGGAGACCCAGTACTTC. Amino acid sequence: CASSLGASGGKETQYF.